This TCR beta chain stems from a study of blood T cells in healthy people across ages. Primers used in a second PCR of roughly 7 to 12 cycles were a sample-barcoded 5' primer and a J-beta primer mix. MiXCR, run by TCRdb on the 5' RACE reads, gives a single entry per CDR3 protein. The sample has fewer than 800,000 distinct CDR3 sequences, roughly 21% seen once. With 6 bases clipped from V and 8 bases from J, the junction kept 9 bases outside the gene matches. In germline, CDR1 is MNHNY, CDR2 SVGAGI (reference sequence). The CDR3 loop spans 13 amino acids. The rearrangement joins TRBV6-6 to TRBJ1-2, with 7 bases identical to TRBD1. The receptor was derived from a man between 65 and 85 years old in good health. Sequencing was done on a sample of blood. This chain's CDR3 is CASRIDRVGGYTF. In DNA form, the CDR3 reads TGTGCCAGCAGGATCGACAGGGTTGGCGGCTACACCTTC.